A selection of T cell receptor beta chains follows, all from one sample in a study of neoadjuvant nivolumab and ipilimumab in lung cancer. The method was immunoSEQ multiplex PCR; TCRdb's version includes in-frame clones alone and lacks a portion of them. The sample yields under 35,000 clones, 90% seen once. Sequencing was performed on peripheral blood, taken after neoadjuvant nivolumab, alone or with ipilimumab, at or shortly before surgery. These receptors originate from an adult with non-small cell lung cancer. The CDR3 runs from the conserved cysteine through the conserved F or W. The D gene is left open where the match is weak. Expanded clones get a size class; other rows say once, few or many, or leave the size out.

CDR3 DNA: TGCGCCAGCAGCTTGGCCTGGACAGGGGGCAATGAAAAACTGTTTTTT; CDR3 protein: CASSLAWTGGNEKLFF; D gene: TRBD1; clone size: -; V gene: TRBV5-1; J gene: TRBJ1-4
CDR3 DNA: TGTGCCAGCAGCTTAGTAGCGGGGGAGATCTACAATGAGCAGTTCTTC; CDR3 protein: CASSLVAGEIYNEQFF; D gene: TRBD2; clone size: -; V gene: TRBV13; J gene: TRBJ2-1
CDR3 DNA: TGTGCCATCAGGCCTCAGGGTACGGGCGGCTACACCTTC; CDR3 protein: CAIRPQGTGGYTF; D gene: -; clone size: -; V gene: TRBV10-3; J gene: TRBJ1-2
CDR3 DNA: TGTGCCAGCAGCTTCCGGACAGGGAGTAATTCACCCCTCCACTTT; CDR3 protein: CASSFRTGSNSPLHF; D gene: TRBD1; clone size: -; V gene: TRBV5-5; J gene: TRBJ1-6
CDR3 DNA: TGTGCCAGCAGCCCCTGGGACGTCTACAATGAGCAGTTCTTC; CDR3 protein: CASSPWDVYNEQFF; D gene: -; clone size: -; V gene: TRBV7-2; J gene: TRBJ2-1
CDR3 DNA: TGTGCCAGCAGTGAGGAGGGATACTATGGCTACACCTTC; CDR3 protein: CASSEEGYYGYTF; D gene: -; clone size: once; V gene: TRBV2; J gene: TRBJ1-2
CDR3 DNA: TGTGCCAGCAGTGTAACCAGGGACGATCAGCCCCAGCATTTT; CDR3 protein: CASSVTRDDQPQHF; D gene: -; clone size: -; V gene: TRBV2; J gene: TRBJ1-5
CDR3 DNA: TGCAGCGTTGAAGGGATTACGAGACCTGAAGCTTTCTTT; CDR3 protein: CSVEGITRPEAFF; D gene: -; clone size: -; V gene: TRBV29-1; J gene: TRBJ1-1
CDR3 DNA: TGCGCCAGCAGTGACCTAGGGTCTACCTACGAGCAGTACTTC; CDR3 protein: CASSDLGSTYEQYF; D gene: -; clone size: once; V gene: TRBV10-2; J gene: TRBJ2-7
CDR3 DNA: TGTGCCAGCAGTCAATACGCTGAGCAGTTCTTC; CDR3 protein: CASSQYAEQFF; D gene: -; clone size: -; V gene: TRBV14; J gene: TRBJ2-1
CDR3 DNA: TGTGCCAGCAGCTCAAGCCGGGACGCGAAAACCAAAAACATTCAGTACTTC; CDR3 protein: CASSSSRDAKTKNIQYF; D gene: -; clone size: -; V gene: TRBV2; J gene: TRBJ2-4
CDR3 DNA: TGTGCCAGCACCTCGCAGACCTATGGCTACACCTTC; CDR3 protein: CASTSQTYGYTF; D gene: -; clone size: -; V gene: TRBV7-2; J gene: TRBJ1-2
CDR3 DNA: TGTGCCAGCAGCCAAGATACGTCTTCGGGCGGCTACACCTTC; CDR3 protein: CASSQDTSSGGYTF; D gene: -; clone size: -; V gene: TRBV14; J gene: TRBJ1-2
CDR3 DNA: TGTGCCAGCAGCTTAGGGGGACTCACAGATACGCAGTATTTT; CDR3 protein: CASSLGGLTDTQYF; D gene: -; clone size: -; V gene: TRBV7-2; J gene: TRBJ2-3
CDR3 DNA: TGTGCCAGCAGCTTTAGTAGGGTGGGCTACGAGCAGTACTTC; CDR3 protein: CASSFSRVGYEQYF; D gene: -; clone size: -; V gene: TRBV11-2; J gene: TRBJ2-7
CDR3 DNA: TGCGCCAGCAGCCAATCAGCGAATCAGCCCCAGCATTTT; CDR3 protein: CASSQSANQPQHF; D gene: -; clone size: -; V gene: TRBV4-3; J gene: TRBJ1-5
CDR3 DNA: TGTGCCAGCAGAGGGATTTTGGCGCAGTACTTC; CDR3 protein: CASRGILAQYF; D gene: -; clone size: -; V gene: TRBV6-5; J gene: TRBJ2-7
CDR3 DNA: TGTGCCAGCAGCCCAGTTGGGGACTTCACCGGGGAGCTGTTTTTT; CDR3 protein: CASSPVGDFTGELFF; D gene: -; clone size: -; V gene: TRBV7-6; J gene: TRBJ2-2
CDR3 DNA: TGCAGTGCTAGTGGGCGCTACGAGCAGTACTTC; CDR3 protein: CSASGRYEQYF; D gene: -; clone size: once; V gene: TRBV20-1; J gene: TRBJ2-7
CDR3 DNA: TGTGCCAGCAGTTACTCGAGAAGGGAGGGGAGGCAGCCCCAGCATTTT; CDR3 protein: CASSYSRREGRQPQHF; D gene: -; clone size: few; V gene: TRBV6-6; J gene: TRBJ1-5
CDR3 DNA: TGTGCCAGCTCCTTAGAGACAGGGGGACGTATGGAAGCTTTCTTT; CDR3 protein: CASSLETGGRMEAFF; D gene: TRBD1; clone size: -; V gene: TRBV2; J gene: TRBJ1-1
CDR3 DNA: TGTGCCAGCAGTGAGAATAAGGGGACTGAAGCTTTCTTT; CDR3 protein: CASSENKGTEAFF; D gene: -; clone size: -; V gene: TRBV2; J gene: TRBJ1-1
CDR3 DNA: TGTGCCAGCAGTGAAGAGGTTAACACCGGGGAGCTGTTTTTT; CDR3 protein: CASSEEVNTGELFF; D gene: -; clone size: -; V gene: TRBV6-5; J gene: TRBJ2-2
CDR3 DNA: TGCGCCAGCAGCCAAGTTGGGGGGGACGGGGCCAACGTCCTGACTTTC; CDR3 protein: CASSQVGGDGANVLTF; D gene: TRBD2; clone size: -; V gene: TRBV4-3; J gene: TRBJ2-6
CDR3 DNA: TGTGCCAGCAGCCCCAGGGACGGGGGGAATGAGCAGTTCTTC; CDR3 protein: CASSPRDGGNEQFF; D gene: TRBD2; clone size: few; V gene: TRBV6-1; J gene: TRBJ2-1
CDR3 DNA: TGCGCCAGCAGCTTGAGGTATAGAGGCGAGCAGTACTTC; CDR3 protein: CASSLRYRGEQYF; D gene: -; clone size: -; V gene: TRBV5-1; J gene: TRBJ2-7
CDR3 DNA: TGTGCCAGCAGGATAGCTGGCTCCTACAATGAGCAGTTCTTC; CDR3 protein: CASRIAGSYNEQFF; D gene: -; clone size: -; V gene: TRBV6-1; J gene: TRBJ2-1
CDR3 DNA: TGTGCCATCAGTGAAGTTCAGGGGATTTCCTACGAGCAGTACTTC; CDR3 protein: CAISEVQGISYEQYF; D gene: -; clone size: -; V gene: TRBV10-3; J gene: TRBJ2-7
CDR3 DNA: TGTGCCAGCAAGGGGACTAGCACAGATACGCAGTATTTT; CDR3 protein: CASKGTSTDTQYF; D gene: -; clone size: -; V gene: TRBV28; J gene: TRBJ2-3
CDR3 DNA: TGTGCCAGCAGCCCTCAGGGGGCTGGGGCCAACGTCCTGACTTTC; CDR3 protein: CASSPQGAGANVLTF; D gene: TRBD1; clone size: -; V gene: TRBV11-2; J gene: TRBJ2-6
CDR3 DNA: TGCGCCAGCAGCTTGTTTCTGATCGGGGACGAGCAGTACTTC; CDR3 protein: CASSLFLIGDEQYF; D gene: -; clone size: -; V gene: TRBV5-1; J gene: TRBJ2-7
CDR3 DNA: TGTGCCAGCAGTTATGTTGGGACAGGGAGCAATCAGCCCCAGCATTTT; CDR3 protein: CASSYVGTGSNQPQHF; D gene: TRBD1; clone size: -; V gene: TRBV5-8; J gene: TRBJ1-5
CDR3 DNA: TGTGCCAGCAGCCCGGGACTTAAGGCCCAAGAGACCCAGTACTTC; CDR3 protein: CASSPGLKAQETQYF; D gene: -; clone size: -; V gene: TRBV5-4; J gene: TRBJ2-5
CDR3 DNA: TGCGCCAGCAGCTTGGAGGGACAGGGTACCAGGAGCTCCTACAATGAGCAGTTCTTC; CDR3 protein: CASSLEGQGTRSSYNEQFF; D gene: TRBD1; clone size: -; V gene: TRBV5-1; J gene: TRBJ2-1
CDR3 DNA: TGTGCCAGCAGCTTAAGGTCAATTGGCTACACCTTC; CDR3 protein: CASSLRSIGYTF; D gene: -; clone size: -; V gene: TRBV7-9; J gene: TRBJ1-2
CDR3 DNA: TGTGCCAGCTCACCACAACGGACAGGCTCGAACACCGGGGAGCTGTTTTTT; CDR3 protein: CASSPQRTGSNTGELFF; D gene: TRBD1; clone size: -; V gene: TRBV18; J gene: TRBJ2-2
CDR3 DNA: TGTGCCAGCAGCAAGACCGGGACAGGGGTTCGGGAGCTGTTTTTT; CDR3 protein: CASSKTGTGVRELFF; D gene: TRBD1; clone size: -; V gene: TRBV11-3; J gene: TRBJ2-2
CDR3 DNA: TGTGCCAGCAGCTCTCGGACAGGGCCCGATCAGCCCCAGCATTTT; CDR3 protein: CASSSRTGPDQPQHF; D gene: TRBD1; clone size: -; V gene: TRBV5-5; J gene: TRBJ1-5
CDR3 DNA: TGTGCCAGCAGCCCCCACGGACAGGACACTGAAGCTTTCTTT; CDR3 protein: CASSPHGQDTEAFF; D gene: TRBD1; clone size: -; V gene: TRBV11-3; J gene: TRBJ1-1
CDR3 DNA: TGCGCCAGCAGCCAAGATAACGGGGGCCATCAGCCCCAGCATTTT; CDR3 protein: CASSQDNGGHQPQHF; D gene: -; clone size: -; V gene: TRBV4-3; J gene: TRBJ1-5
CDR3 DNA: TGTGCCAGCAGCGTAGCGACAAGCACCGGGGAGCTGTTTTTT; CDR3 protein: CASSVATSTGELFF; D gene: -; clone size: once; V gene: TRBV9; J gene: TRBJ2-2
CDR3 DNA: TGTGCCAGCAGTTATTGGGAAACGGGAGAGACCCAGTACTTC; CDR3 protein: CASSYWETGETQYF; D gene: -; clone size: -; V gene: TRBV5-8; J gene: TRBJ2-5
CDR3 DNA: TGTGCCAGCAGCTTAGGGGAAGGTATCTACGAGCAGTACTTC; CDR3 protein: CASSLGEGIYEQYF; D gene: -; clone size: -; V gene: TRBV11-2; J gene: TRBJ2-7
CDR3 DNA: TGTGCCAGCAGTGTCTTGGACGGGGGGGATGAGCAGTTCTTC; CDR3 protein: CASSVLDGGDEQFF; D gene: TRBD2; clone size: -; V gene: TRBV6-1; J gene: TRBJ2-1
CDR3 DNA: TGTGCCAGCAGCTTGGTGGACACTGAAGCTTTCTTT; CDR3 protein: CASSLVDTEAFF; D gene: -; clone size: -; V gene: TRBV5-4; J gene: TRBJ1-1
CDR3 DNA: TGCGCCAGCAGCGTAAGGGGGAGCACCGGGGAGCTGTTTTTT; CDR3 protein: CASSVRGSTGELFF; D gene: -; clone size: -; V gene: TRBV4-1; J gene: TRBJ2-2
CDR3 DNA: TGTGCCAGCAGCTTAGCGGCAGATACGCAGTATTTT; CDR3 protein: CASSLAADTQYF; D gene: -; clone size: -; V gene: TRBV7-2; J gene: TRBJ2-3
CDR3 DNA: TGTGCCAGCAGCTTACGCGGTTCCGGACAGGGAGATAGCAATCAGCCCCAGCATTTT; CDR3 protein: CASSLRGSGQGDSNQPQHF; D gene: TRBD1; clone size: -; V gene: TRBV7-2; J gene: TRBJ1-5
CDR3 DNA: TGTGCCAGCACCCACGGACCTGAAGCTTTCTTT; CDR3 protein: CASTHGPEAFF; D gene: -; clone size: -; V gene: TRBV6-5; J gene: TRBJ1-1
CDR3 DNA: TGTGCCATCGCCAGGGACTCCTACGAGCAGTACTTC; CDR3 protein: CAIARDSYEQYF; D gene: -; clone size: -; V gene: TRBV10-3; J gene: TRBJ2-7
CDR3 DNA: TGCGCCAGCAACTCTGGACAGACCTATGGCTACACCTTC; CDR3 protein: CASNSGQTYGYTF; D gene: -; clone size: few; V gene: TRBV5-1; J gene: TRBJ1-2
CDR3 DNA: TGCAGCGTTGACTCTGGGGCCAACGTCCTGACTTTC; CDR3 protein: CSVDSGANVLTF; D gene: -; clone size: -; V gene: TRBV29-1; J gene: TRBJ2-6